This entry features one T cell receptor beta chain sequence. Its antigen is unknown. The TCR alpha and TCR beta cDNA libraries, bearing sample barcodes and UMIs, were generated by 5'RACE using constant-segment primers. One entry per CDR3 protein results from TCRdb running MiXCR on the 5' RACE reads. Found here are 300,000 to 400,000 distinct CDR3 sequences, approximately 21% of them singletons; the top ten hold approximately 12%. This sample is drawn from a study of T-cell memory formation after mild COVID-19. Across the whole study: Largely donor-specific TCR clusters were found. Study findings and constraints: A subset of responding clones appeared in pre-infection memory, suggesting cross-reactive memory joined. Clonal second-wave expansions that peaked on day 37 had unconfirmed SARS-CoV-2 specificity.

The CDR3 has 13 amino acids. V was cut by 6 bases and J by 9 bases, with 12 bases left in between. The V call is TRBV12-3 or TRBV12-4, the J call TRBJ1-6; TRBD1 is a possible D gene (5 bases). Sequencing used PBMCs or a T cell subset sorted from them (not recorded which). The clonotype comes from an adult woman who had mild COVID-19 (a few samples of this study predate the infection). Cell type and time point are not known. CDR3 in amino acids: CASSQGGRSPLHF. Written as DNA, the CDR3 is TGTGCCAGCAGCCAGGGAGGTCGTTCACCCCTCCACTTT.